Each of the 25 T cell receptor beta chains below was sequenced from the same sample in a study of blood T cells in healthy people across ages. The use of a sample-barcoded 5' primer and a J-beta primer mix characterized a second PCR of roughly 7 to 11 cycles. TCRdb independently ran MiXCR on the 5' RACE reads; one entry per CDR3 protein. The sample yields about 780,000 distinct CDR3 sequences, around half seen once. Sequenced material: blood. Every receptor here comes from a man aged 80 or over in good health.

A few counts support this clonotype. The chain carries TRBV28 and TRBJ2-7, with 7 bases matching TRBD1. CDR1 is MDHEN and CDR2 is SYDVKM in the germline V gene. CDR3 size: 17 residues. The V segment lost 6 bases and the J segment 2 bases; nucleotides outside the gene matches: 16. CDR3 residues: CASSHHGPGTVPYEQYF. For the CDR3, the DNA is TGTGCCAGCAGCCACCACGGACCTGGGACAGTGCCCTACGAGCAGTACTTC.

The chain links TRBV28 to TRBJ1-1; tentative D call: TRBD1 (6 bases). The CDR3 is made up of 16 amino acids. Germline CDR1 and CDR2: MDHEN and SYDVKM. The V end was cut by 1 base, the J end by 0 bases, with 12 bases between. The CDR3 spells CASSLYGRGLNTEAFF. CDR3 nucleotide sequence: TGTGCCAGCAGTTTATATGGACGGGGGCTGAACACTGAAGCTTTCTTT. Combining the CDR3 with reference TRBV28 and TRBJ1-1 gives the whole variable domain DVKVTQSSRYLVKRTGEKVFLECVQDMDHENMFWYRQDPGLGLRLIYFSYDVKMKEKGDIPEGYSVSREKKERFSLILESASTNQTSMYLCASSLYGRGLNTEAFFGQGTRLTVV.

The genes are TRBV29-1 and TRBJ2-1, with D uncertain. CDR3 length equals 13 residues. Trimming pared 4 bases from V and 9 bases from J, leaving 16 bases between. Germline-derived CDR1 and CDR2 are SQVTM and ANQGSEA. The CDR3 protein is CSVAGPRLGEQFF. In nucleotides, the CDR3 is TGCAGCGTTGCAGGCCCCCGCCTAGGTGAGCAGTTCTTC.

The chain combines TRBV7-9 with TRBJ2-1; TRBD1 is a possible D gene (6 bases). V shed 5 bases and J shed 5 bases, with 13 bases lying between them. Germline V gene sequence: CDR1 SEHNR, CDR2 FQNEAQ (reference sequence). The length of the CDR3 is 14 residues. The chain's CDR3 is CASSEDGQNNEQFF. Written as DNA, the CDR3 is TGTGCCAGCAGCGAAGATGGACAGAACAATGAGCAGTTCTTC.

At least ten counts were recorded for this clonotype. The V and J genes are TRBV5-1 and TRBJ2-3, with unresolved D. The CDR3 spans 12 residues. Trimming pared 3 bases from V and 5 bases from J, leaving 7 bases between. Germline values: CDR1 SGHRS, CDR2 YFSETQ. The CDR3 is CASSSVGDTQYF. The CDR3, as DNA: TGCGCCAGCAGCTCGGTCGGAGATACGCAGTATTTT.

The sample holds a few counts of this clonotype. This sequence joins TRBV29-1 and TRBJ2-7, with 12 nucleotides matching TRBD2. CDR1 SQVTM and CDR2 ANQGSEA come from the germline V gene. V lost 0 bases and J lost 7; bases outside the gene matches: 7. This CDR3 spans 15 amino acids. This chain's CDR3 is CSVEDWTSGIREQYF. Here the CDR3 DNA reads TGCAGCGTTGAAGACTGGACTAGCGGGATAAGGGAGCAGTACTTC.

This rearrangement joins TRBV10-3 to TRBJ2-1; the D gene is possibly TRBD2 (5 bases). V lost 6 bases, J lost 13 bases, and 16 bases lay in between. From germline, CDR1 is ENHRY and CDR2 SYGVKD. This CDR3 region has 12 residues. In nucleotides, the CDR3 is TGTGCCATCAGAGCAGACGGGAAGTTACAGTTCTTC. Protein: CAIRADGKLQFF.

The gene calls are TRBV6-6 and TRBJ2-5; possibly TRBD2 for D (6 bases). The germline V and J ends were trimmed by 2 bases and 4 bases, with 8 bases remaining between them. The CDR3 consists of 13 residues. Per germline, CDR1 MNHNY and CDR2 SVGAGI (reference sequence). CDR3 in amino acids: CASSYGGTETQYF. The CDR3 DNA follows: TGTGCCAGCAGTTACGGGGGGACAGAGACCCAGTACTTC.

The sample holds many counts of this clonotype. The gene calls are TRBV10-3 and TRBJ2-3; 13 bases align to TRBD2. Germline loops: CDR1 ENHRY, CDR2 SYGVKD. This CDR3 has 18 residues. Trimming cost V 6 bases and J 4 bases; bases outside gene matches: 13. The CDR3 here is CAISSTSGRATTADTQYF. The CDR3 DNA follows: TGTGCCATCAGCTCCACTAGCGGGAGGGCCACGACCGCAGATACGCAGTATTTT.

This clonotype appeared a few times. The chain couples TRBV20-1 to TRBJ2-5, with 9 bases matching TRBD2. The J call may be wrong; the DNA end is better matched by TRBJ2-7. The CDR3 consists of 16 residues. The germline V gene has CDR1 DFQATT and CDR2 SNEGSKA (reference sequence). As DNA, the CDR3 is TGCAGTGCTAGAGACACGGTTAGCGGGAGTAAAGGCGAGCAGTACTTC. Translation: CSARDTVSGSKGEQYF.

The chain uses TRBV14 and TRBJ2-7; D unclear. The CDR3 is made up of 12 amino acids. Germline lookup yields CDR1 SGHDN and CDR2 FVKESK. Trimming took 4 bases from V and 6 from J, leaving 10 bases between them. The CDR3 reads CASSLQIGEQYF. The CDR3, as DNA: TGTGCCAGCAGCCTCCAGATAGGCGAGCAGTACTTC.

The chain has TRBV20-1 and TRBJ2-1; 7 bases match TRBD2. Losses at the gene ends were 5 bases for V and 0 bases for J; bases not matched to a gene: 7. The CDR3 has 15 amino acids. Germline values: CDR1 DFQATT, CDR2 SNEGSKA (reference sequence). The CDR3 sequence is CSAERSGVSYNEQFF. The DNA of the CDR3 is TGCAGTGCTGAGAGAAGCGGGGTCTCCTACAATGAGCAGTTCTTC.

The rearrangement links TRBV3-1 to TRBJ1-1, with 9 nucleotides matching TRBD1. The V and J ends lost 5 bases and 4 bases, in that order; junction bases with no gene match: 8. Germline CDR1 LGHDT, CDR2 YNNKEL (reference sequence). The CDR3 extends over 15 amino acids. CDR3 coding DNA: TGTGCCAGCAGCTTCTACTTGACAGGGGGCACTGAAGCTTTCTTT. Its translation: CASSFYLTGGTEAFF.

The V gene is TRBV28, the J gene TRBJ2-5; 7 bases are shared with TRBD1. The J call may be incorrect, as the DNA end agrees better with TRBJ2-7. Germline V gives CDR1 MDHEN, CDR2 SYDVKM. The CDR3 runs 12 residues. CDR3 sequence: CASTPGGHEQYF. CDR3 nucleotides: TGTGCCAGCACCCCAGGGGGACACGAGCAGTACTTC.

This sequence joins TRBV7-8 and TRBJ2-1, with TRBD2 identical over 7 bases. V trimming: 0 bases; J trimming: 0 bases; junction bases outside the gene matches: 2. The CDR3 totals 16 residues. Germline CDR1 reads SGHVS; CDR2 reads FQNEAQ. CDR3 coding DNA: TGTGCCAGCAGCTTAGCGGGAGGGAACTCCTACAATGAGCAGTTCTTC. It is translated as CASSLAGGNSYNEQFF.

The V gene is TRBV12-3 or TRBV12-4, the J gene TRBJ2-5; the match to TRBD1 covers 10 bases. CDR3 length equals 12 residues. V lost 8 bases, J lost 11 bases, and 8 bases stayed unmatched. CDR3 region: CASGQGVCEQYF. CDR3 bases: TGTGCCAGCGGACAGGGGGTTTGTGAGCAGTACTTC.

The V and J genes are TRBV30 and TRBJ2-5, with D hard to call. This CDR3 contains 12 residues. The germline gives CDR1 GTSNPN, CDR2 SVGIG (reference sequence). V was shortened by 2 bases and J by 2 bases, with 6 bases between the two germline ends. In DNA form, the CDR3 reads TGTGCCTGGAGTTCTGGGCAAGAGACCCAGTACTTC. Translated, it gives CAWSSGQETQYF.

This clonotype has only a few counts. The CDR3 nucleotides are TGTGCCAGCAGTGTTAGGGGGCGGTCCTACGAGCAGTACTTC. Amino acid sequence: CASSVRGRSYEQYF. The rearrangement links TRBV2 to TRBJ2-7, with 7 bases identical to TRBD1. The CDR3 runs to 14 residues. With 4 bases clipped from V and 1 base from J, the junction kept 4 bases outside the gene matches. Germline V gene lookup returns CDR1 SNHLY and CDR2 FYNNEI.

V and J are TRBV24-1 and TRBJ2-2, with a tentative D call TRBD2 (5 bases). The length of the CDR3 is 17 residues. V lost 3 bases to trimming and J lost 1 base, with 14 bases between them. Germline loops: CDR1 KGHDR, CDR2 SFDVKD. This CDR3 is CATSDPKGGVNTGELFF. CDR3 sequence (DNA): TGTGCCACCAGTGATCCCAAAGGAGGAGTGAACACCGGGGAGCTGTTTTTT.

The CDR3: CASSLHTDTGELFF. CDR3 coding DNA: TGTGCCAGCAGTTTACACACAGACACCGGGGAGCTGTTTTTT. The chain couples TRBV28 to TRBJ2-2; D uncertain. Germline V CDR1 and CDR2: MDHEN, SYDVKM. Trimming took 2 bases from V and 3 from J, leaving 7 bases between them. This CDR3 has 14 residues.

J is TRBJ2-3 and V is TRBV24-1, with 10 positions matching TRBD1. Germline V gives CDR1 KGHDR, CDR2 SFDVKD. With V trimmed by 3 bases and J by 5 bases, 4 bases remained unmatched. The length of the CDR3 is 15 residues. The CDR3, as DNA: TGTGCCACCAGTGATGTGACAGGGGGCGAAGATACGCAGTATTTT. Its translation: CATSDVTGGEDTQYF.

This clonotype turned up a few times. The J gene is TRBJ2-6, the V gene TRBV7-2; a weak D match, TRBD2 (6 bases). V was cut by 4 bases and J by 8 bases, with 12 bases left in between. The CDR3 consists of 14 residues. Germline CDR1 is SGHTA and CDR2 is FQGNSA. The CDR3 nucleotides are TGTGCCAGCAGCTCCGGAGGGGCGCCCAACGTCCTGACTTTC. This gives the protein CASSSGGAPNVLTF.

The rearrangement joins TRBV20-1 to TRBJ2-5, with a tentative D call TRBD1 (5 bases). The J call is uncertain, as TRBJ2-7 better fits the DNA end. This CDR3 spans 13 amino acids. Germline V CDR1 and CDR2: DFQATT, SNEGSKA (reference sequence). This CDR3 is CSALVQDGYEQYF. The CDR3 bases are TGCAGTGCGTTGGTACAGGATGGTTACGAGCAGTACTTC.

V and J are TRBV20-1 and TRBJ1-2; 7 nucleotides line up with TRBD1. From germline, CDR1 is DFQATT and CDR2 SNEGSKA (reference sequence). The CDR3 contains 14 residues. V was pared by 1 base and J by 3 bases, with 5 bases of the junction left unmatched. This chain's CDR3 is CSARVVRGDYGYTF. CDR3 coding DNA: TGCAGTGCTAGAGTAGTCAGGGGGGACTATGGCTACACCTTC.

The V and J genes are TRBV9 and TRBJ2-1; D gene uncertain. CDR3 size: 15 residues. V gave up 3 bases and J gave up 1 base, with 11 bases separating them. Germline assignment: CDR1 SGDLS and CDR2 YYNGEE. CDR3 in amino acids: CASSGDGESYNEQFF. CDR3 sequence (DNA): TGTGCCAGCAGCGGAGATGGAGAGTCCTACAATGAGCAGTTCTTC. Supplemented by reference TRBV9 and TRBJ2-1, the full variable domain reads DSGVTQTPKHLITATGQRVTLRCSPRSGDLSVYWYQQSLDQGLQFLIQYYNGEERAKGNILERFSAQQFPDLHSELNLSSLELGDSALYFCASSGDGESYNEQFFGPGTRLTVL.